The clone carrying this TCR beta chain was counted between two and nine times. As yet, its antigen is unknown. This table comes from immunoSEQ multiplex PCR, and its TCRdb copy is limited to in-frame clones, with some not included. The sample yields around 2,000 clones, roughly 20% seen once. Germline V gene sequence: CDR1 LGHNT, CDR2 FRNRAP. The CDR3 is made up of 16 amino acids. These data come from a study of T cells in localized non-small cell lung cancer. Whole-study results and caveats: Uninvolved adjacent lung had more T cell clonality than any other tissue, topping tumor. Out of the top 100 tumor clones, a median around 50 were seen in adjacent lung.

The receptor's source is a male donor older than 55 with stage I lung adenocarcinoma. This sample comprised lung tumor tissue, obtained before any cancer treatment. The gene calls are TRBV12-5 and TRBJ2-3, with D maybe TRBD2 (5 bases). This chain's CDR3 is CASTLRGSEITDTQYF. In nucleotides, the CDR3 is TGTGCCAGCACCCTTAGAGGGTCGGAAATCACAGATACGCAGTATTTT.